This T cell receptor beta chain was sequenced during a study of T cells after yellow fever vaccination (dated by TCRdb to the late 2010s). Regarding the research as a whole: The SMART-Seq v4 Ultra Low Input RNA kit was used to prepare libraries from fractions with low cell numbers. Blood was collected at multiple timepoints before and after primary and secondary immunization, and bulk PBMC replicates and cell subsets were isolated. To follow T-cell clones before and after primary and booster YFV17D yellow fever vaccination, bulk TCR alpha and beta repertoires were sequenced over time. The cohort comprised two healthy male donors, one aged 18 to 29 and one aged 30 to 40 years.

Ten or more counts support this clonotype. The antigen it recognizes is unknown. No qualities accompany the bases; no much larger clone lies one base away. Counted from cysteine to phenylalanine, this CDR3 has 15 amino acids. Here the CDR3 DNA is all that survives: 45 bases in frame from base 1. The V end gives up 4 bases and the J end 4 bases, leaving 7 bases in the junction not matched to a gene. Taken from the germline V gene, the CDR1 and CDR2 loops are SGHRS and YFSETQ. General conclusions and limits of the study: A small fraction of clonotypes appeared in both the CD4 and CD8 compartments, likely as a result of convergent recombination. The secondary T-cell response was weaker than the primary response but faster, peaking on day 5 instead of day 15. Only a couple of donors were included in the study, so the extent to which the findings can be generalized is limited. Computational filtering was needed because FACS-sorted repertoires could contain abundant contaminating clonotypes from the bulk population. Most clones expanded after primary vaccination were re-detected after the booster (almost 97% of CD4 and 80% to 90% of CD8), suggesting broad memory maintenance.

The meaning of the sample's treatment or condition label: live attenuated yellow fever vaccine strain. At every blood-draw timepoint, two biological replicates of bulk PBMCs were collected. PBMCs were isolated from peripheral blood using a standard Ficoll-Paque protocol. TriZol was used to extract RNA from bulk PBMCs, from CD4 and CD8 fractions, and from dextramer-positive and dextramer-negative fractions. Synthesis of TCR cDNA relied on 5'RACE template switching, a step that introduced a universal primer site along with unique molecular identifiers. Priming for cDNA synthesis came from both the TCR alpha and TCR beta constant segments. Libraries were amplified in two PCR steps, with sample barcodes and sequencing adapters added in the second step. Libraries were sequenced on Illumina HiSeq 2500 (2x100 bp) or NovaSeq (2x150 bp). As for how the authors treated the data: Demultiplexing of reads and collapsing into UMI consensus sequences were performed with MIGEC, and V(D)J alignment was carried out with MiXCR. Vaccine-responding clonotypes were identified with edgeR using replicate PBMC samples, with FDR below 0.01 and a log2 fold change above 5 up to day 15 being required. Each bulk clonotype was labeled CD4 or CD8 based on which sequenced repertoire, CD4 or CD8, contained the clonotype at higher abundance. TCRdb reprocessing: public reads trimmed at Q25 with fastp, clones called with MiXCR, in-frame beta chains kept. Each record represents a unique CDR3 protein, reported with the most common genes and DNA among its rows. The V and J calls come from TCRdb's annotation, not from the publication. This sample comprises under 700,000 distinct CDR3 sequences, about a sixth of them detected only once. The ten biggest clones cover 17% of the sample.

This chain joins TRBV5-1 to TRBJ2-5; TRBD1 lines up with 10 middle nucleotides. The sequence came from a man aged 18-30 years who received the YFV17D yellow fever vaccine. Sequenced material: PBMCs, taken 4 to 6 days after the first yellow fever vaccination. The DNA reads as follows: TGCGCCAGCAGCCCGCCGGGACAGGGGTTAGAGACCCAGTACTTC. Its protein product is CASSPPGQGLETQYF. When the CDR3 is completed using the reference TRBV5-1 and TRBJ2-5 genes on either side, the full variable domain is KAGVTQTPRYLIKTRGQQVTLSCSPISGHRSVSWYQQTPGQGLQFLFEYFSETQRNKGNFPGRFSGRQFSNSRSEMNVSTLELGDSALYLCASSPPGQGLETQYFGPGTRLLVL.